This entry describes one T cell receptor (beta chain). Generated by immunoSEQ multiplex PCR, the TCRdb table keeps only in-frame clones and is missing some. The sample gives 53,000 or so clones, nearly 90% of which show up once; less than 9% is in the top ten. This sample is drawn from a study of radiotherapy plus CTLA-4 blockade in lung cancer. The CDR3 is 15 residues long. The V gene lost 0 bases and the J gene lost 0 bases, with 7 bases spanning the gap. Germline values: CDR1 SGHRS, CDR2 YFSETQ. The TCR sequence derives from a human donor with non-small cell lung cancer whose response to radiotherapy plus ipilimumab could not be evaluated. Sequencing was performed on peripheral blood, taken from a patient treated with radiotherapy plus ipilimumab. The chain employs TRBV5-1 and TRBJ2-1, with unresolved D. CDR3 nucleotide sequence: TGCGCCAGCAGCTTGGTTCCAAACTCCTACAATGAGCAGTTCTTC. It codes for CASSLVPNSYNEQFF.